This TCR beta chain was profiled in a study of control samples from healthy donors and cancer patients. The CDR3 covers 13 residues. Trimming pared 1 base from V and 1 base from J, leaving 4 bases between. The germline CDR1 and CDR2 sequences are SEHNR and FQNEAQ (reference sequence). This clone was seen more than once but under ten times. TCRdb keeps only in-frame clones here, not all; method: immunoSEQ multiplex PCR. The profile covers approximately 120,000 clones, with about nine tenths appearing a single time and 3.5% to 4.5% taken by the ten largest. This TCR derives from a human donor in good health. The donor label of this sample is uncertain. The V gene is TRBV7-9, the J gene TRBJ1-1, with D unresolved. Sequencing input: blood. DNA for the CDR3: TGTGCCAGCAGCTTAGTAAAGAACACTGAAGCTTTCTTT. It codes for CASSLVKNTEAFF.